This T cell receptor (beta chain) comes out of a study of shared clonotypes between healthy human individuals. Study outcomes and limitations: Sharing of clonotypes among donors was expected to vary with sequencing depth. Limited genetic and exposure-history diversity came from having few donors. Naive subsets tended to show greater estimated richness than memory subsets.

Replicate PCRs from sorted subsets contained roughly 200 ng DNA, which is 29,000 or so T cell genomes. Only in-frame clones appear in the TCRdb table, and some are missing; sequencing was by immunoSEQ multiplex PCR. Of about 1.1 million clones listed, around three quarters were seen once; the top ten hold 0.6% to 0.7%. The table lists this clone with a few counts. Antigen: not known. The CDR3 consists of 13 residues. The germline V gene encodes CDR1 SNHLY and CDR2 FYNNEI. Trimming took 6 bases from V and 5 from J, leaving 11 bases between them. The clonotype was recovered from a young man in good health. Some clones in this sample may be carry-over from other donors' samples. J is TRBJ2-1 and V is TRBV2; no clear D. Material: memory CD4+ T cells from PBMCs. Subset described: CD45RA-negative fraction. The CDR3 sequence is CASRVGRHNEQFF. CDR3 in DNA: TGTGCCAGCAGGGTGGGCAGGCACAATGAGCAGTTCTTC.